The 20 T cell receptor beta chains in this list originate from one sample, sequenced in a study of beta chain bispecific antibodies for T cell cancers. Study-wide points: The leukemia cells, rather than normal T cells, gave most of the targeted TRBV signal.

TCRdb re-derived calls from the 5' RACE reads in MiXCR, one entry per CDR3 protein. The sample gives 8,000 to 9,000 distinct CDR3 sequences, 2.2% of which show up once; roughly 70% is in the top ten. Their antigen targets remain unknown. Expansion lasted 2 to 4 days, with either anti-CD3 antibody OKT3 or CD3/CD28 beads. Sequences were derived from T cells from a healthy donor cultured with Jurkat leukemia cells, sampled from a culture containing an anti-CD19 bispecific antibody. These receptors all come from a human donor in good health. Some clones in this sample may be carry-over from other donors' samples.

This clonotype appeared many times. The chain couples TRBV3-1 to TRBJ2-7, with 7 bases identical to TRBD2. Germline assignment: CDR1 LGHDT and CDR2 YNNKEL (reference sequence). V shed 1 base, J shed 4 bases, and the junction held 4 bases outside the gene matches. This CDR3 comprises 14 residues. This CDR3 reads CASSQVGGKYEQYF. The CDR3 nucleotides are TGTGCCAGCAGCCAAGTGGGGGGGAAATACGAGCAGTACTTC.

This clonotype was picked up many times. This sequence joins TRBV20-1 and TRBJ1-4, with TRBD1 identical over 10 bases. In germline, CDR1 is DFQATT, CDR2 SNEGSKA (reference sequence). Germline trimming cut 6 bases from V and 7 bases from J; bases unmatched to any gene: 17. The CDR3 length is 17 residues. The CDR3 is CSAPGLGQGTVVEKLFF. The CDR3 nucleotides are TGCAGTGCCCCGGGGCTGGGACAGGGGACAGTTGTTGAAAAACTGTTTTTT.

This clonotype was found many times. The J gene is TRBJ2-7, the V gene TRBV6-2 or TRBV6-3; D possibly uses TRBD1 or TRBD2 (6 bases each). Trimming stripped 2 bases from V and 3 bases from J, with 20 bases between. Germline CDR1 reads MNHEY; CDR2 reads SVGEGT. The CDR3 is 17 amino acids. As DNA, the CDR3 is TGTGCCAGCAGTTACCCCGCGGAGGGGGGCCCGTACTACGAGCAGTACTTC. It encodes CASSYPAEGGPYYEQYF.

Many counts were recorded for this clonotype. The genes are TRBV7-8 and TRBJ2-2; no clear D. Germline assignment: CDR1 SGHVS and CDR2 FQNEAQ. The CDR3 has 12 residues. Trimming took 8 bases from V and 4 from J, leaving 8 bases between them. CDR3 sequence (DNA): TGTGCCAGCGAGGTGGGCACCGGGGAGCTGTTTTTT. Its protein is CASEVGTGELFF.

At least ten counts were recorded for this clonotype. The rearrangement uses TRBV29-1 and TRBJ2-1; maybe TRBD2 (6 bases). Trimming stripped 3 bases from V and 5 bases from J, with 11 bases between. CDR1 and CDR2 (germline): SQVTM, ANQGSEA. The CDR3 loop spans 13 amino acids. In nucleotides, the CDR3 is TGCAGCGTTGACGGGGGTCTAAACAATGAGCAGTTCTTC. It yields the protein CSVDGGLNNEQFF.

This clonotype has just a few counts. The genes are TRBV3-1 and TRBJ2-2; 8 bases are a match to TRBD2. Trimming removed 6 bases from V and 4 bases from J; junction bases left unmatched: 4. Germline CDR1 LGHDT, CDR2 YNNKEL (reference sequence). The CDR3 has 14 residues. CDR3 region: CASRGTRRTGELFF. In DNA form, the CDR3 reads TGTGCCAGCAGGGGGACTAGGCGCACCGGGGAGCTGTTTTTT.

The chain is built from TRBV5-1 and TRBJ2-2; TRBD1 matches 12 bases. J lost 4 bases, V lost 3 bases, and 10 bases had no gene match. Germline V gene sequence: CDR1 SGHRS, CDR2 YFSETQ. The CDR3 length is 18 residues. The CDR3 DNA is TGCGCCAGCAGCTCGTGGGACAGGGGGCTTATAAGCACCGGGGAGCTGTTTTTT. Its protein is CASSSWDRGLISTGELFF.

This clonotype occurred many times. This chain links TRBV5-1 with TRBJ1-1; D not certain. CDR1 is SGHRS and CDR2 is YFSETQ in the germline V gene. CDR3 length: 13 residues. V lost 4 bases and J 1 base, leaving 8 bases between the germline ends. The CDR3 here is CASSKDGNTEAFF. In nucleotides, the CDR3 is TGCGCCAGCAGCAAGGACGGGAACACTGAAGCTTTCTTT. Combining the CDR3 with reference TRBV5-1 and TRBJ1-1 gives the whole variable domain KAGVTQTPRYLIKTRGQQVTLSCSPISGHRSVSWYQQTPGQGLQFLFEYFSETQRNKGNFPGRFSGRQFSNSRSEMNVSTLELGDSALYLCASSKDGNTEAFFGQGTRLTVV.

In its sample, this clonotype was seen many times. The V and J genes are TRBV30 and TRBJ2-7; 13 bases agree with TRBD2. Germline trimming cut 6 bases from V and 7 bases from J; bases unmatched to any gene: 9. From germline, CDR1 is GTSNPN and CDR2 SVGIG (reference sequence). This CDR3 has 14 amino acids. The DNA for the CDR3 is TGTGCCTGCCAATATGGGACTAGCGGGGAGGAGCAGTACTTC. Translated: CACQYGTSGEEQYF.

There are many counts of this clonotype. The chain links TRBV7-3 to TRBJ2-1; 15 bases match TRBD2. The J segment lost 0 bases and the V segment lost 5 bases, leaving 11 bases of the junction unmatched. Per germline, CDR1 SGHTA and CDR2 FQGTGA. This CDR3 is built from 20 residues. CDR3 loop: CASSPLGLAGGPSSYNEQFF. The CDR3 nucleotides read TGTGCCAGCAGCCCTCTGGGACTAGCGGGGGGTCCCAGCTCCTACAATGAGCAGTTCTTC.

This clonotype was observed at least ten times. J is TRBJ2-2 and V is TRBV11-3; D not certain. The CDR3 consists of 15 residues. Trimming left V 4 bases short and J 2 bases short, with 11 bases between. CDR1 and CDR2 from the germline V gene are SGHNT and YENEEA. The CDR3 sequence is CASSSSSSNTGELFF. The CDR3 DNA follows: TGTGCCAGCAGCTCATCCTCCTCAAACACCGGGGAGCTGTTTTTT.

This clonotype has ten or more counts. The V call is TRBV2, the J call TRBJ1-2, with a possible D match to TRBD1 (5 bases). The length of the CDR3 is 14 residues. From germline, CDR1 is SNHLY and CDR2 FYNNEI. V was trimmed by 3 bases and J by 4 bases, leaving 12 bases between them. CDR3 DNA sequence: TGTGCCAGCAGTGAGGGGGTCGACACCTATGGCTACACCTTC. Its protein is CASSEGVDTYGYTF.

The sample holds many counts of this clonotype. The genes are TRBV5-1 and TRBJ1-4; 8 nucleotides agree with TRBD1. The CDR3 has 16 amino acids. Germline V gives CDR1 SGHRS, CDR2 YFSETQ. The J segment lost 2 bases and the V segment lost 2 bases, leaving 5 bases of the junction unmatched. For the CDR3, the DNA is TGCGCCAGCAGCTTATACCAGGGGGCGACTAATGAAAAACTGTTTTTT. Translation gives CASSLYQGATNEKLFF. The full variable domain, completed using reference TRBV5-1 and TRBJ1-4, is KAGVTQTPRYLIKTRGQQVTLSCSPISGHRSVSWYQQTPGQGLQFLFEYFSETQRNKGNFPGRFSGRQFSNSRSEMNVSTLELGDSALYLCASSLYQGATNEKLFFGSGTQLSVL.

This clonotype was recorded many times. This sequence joins TRBV10-2 and TRBJ2-5; a weak D match, TRBD1 (6 bases). Germline V CDR1 and CDR2: WSHSY, SAAADI. V lost 5 bases and J 3 bases, leaving 13 bases between the germline ends. The CDR3 length is 14 residues. CDR3 loop: CASSRLTGEETQYF. In DNA, the CDR3 is TGCGCCAGCAGTAGATTGACAGGAGAAGAGACCCAGTACTTC.

This clonotype was seen at least ten times. The chain combines TRBV5-5 with TRBJ1-1; 12 nucleotides line up with TRBD1. Germline V lookup: CDR1 SGHKS, CDR2 YYEKEE (reference sequence). Trimming took 3 bases from V and 4 from J; bases not matched to a gene: 10. The CDR3 runs 17 residues. The CDR3 loop reads CASSSGGGQGALTEAFF. CDR3 bases: TGTGCCAGCAGCTCCGGAGGGGGACAGGGGGCCCTCACTGAAGCTTTCTTT.

This clonotype was counted many times. The V and J genes are TRBV5-1 and TRBJ1-1; D is ambiguous. V was shortened by 5 bases and J by 6 bases, with 20 bases between the two germline ends. This CDR3 contains 15 residues. The germline V gene encodes CDR1 SGHRS and CDR2 YFSETQ. CDR3 sequence: CASREPRTGSPEAFF. Written as DNA, the CDR3 is TGCGCCAGCAGGGAACCACGAACCGGGAGTCCTGAAGCTTTCTTT.

This clonotype has ten or more counts. The chain combines TRBV27 with TRBJ2-7; D not certain. CDR3 size: 14 residues. CDR1 and CDR2 from the germline V gene are MNHEY and SMNVEV (reference sequence). Trimming shortened V by 5 bases and J by 1 base, and 12 bases separated the two germline ends. The CDR3 loop is CASSPSTNSYEQYF. CDR3 DNA sequence: TGTGCCAGCAGTCCCTCGACAAATTCCTACGAGCAGTACTTC.

This clonotype is classed as medium-sized (0.01 to 0.1%). This chain joins TRBV3-1 and TRBJ2-3; 8 bases are shared with TRBD2. The germline V gene has CDR1 LGHDT and CDR2 YNNKEL (reference sequence). Trimming removed 4 bases from V and 5 bases from J; junction bases left unmatched: 11. The CDR3 loop spans 16 amino acids. The CDR3 coding sequence is TGTGCCAGCAGCCGCACCAGCGGGGGCGGAAGAGATACGCAGTATTTT. Translated: CASSRTSGGGRDTQYF.

This clonotype occurred many times. The J gene is TRBJ2-7, the V gene TRBV4-2; 7 bases are a match to TRBD1. The length of the CDR3 is 14 residues. V trimming: 4 bases; J trimming: 2 bases; junction bases outside the gene matches: 5. Germline V gives CDR1 LGHNA, CDR2 YNFKEQ. CDR3 region: CASSPRDSTYEQYF. The CDR3 region has the DNA TGTGCCAGCAGCCCAAGGGACAGTACCTACGAGCAGTACTTC.

This clonotype has at least ten counts. The chain employs TRBV14 and TRBJ1-2, with TRBD1 as a possible D gene (5 bases). V lost 1 base and J lost 4, with 10 bases in between. The CDR3 runs to 14 residues. Per germline, CDR1 SGHDN and CDR2 FVKESK. As DNA, the CDR3 is TGTGCCAGCAGCCAAGGAGGGGTCTCCTATGGCTACACCTTC. This encodes CASSQGGVSYGYTF. The full variable domain, with the rest looked up from reference TRBV14 and TRBJ1-2, is EAGVTQFPSHSVIEKGQTVTLRCDPISGHDNLYWYRRVMGKEIKFLLHFVKESKQDESGMPNNRFLAERTGGTYSTLKVQPAELEDSGVYFCASSQGGVSYGYTFGSGTRLTVV.